These 18 T cell receptor beta chains came from one sample sequenced in a study of shared clonotypes between healthy human individuals. TCRdb keeps only in-frame clones here, not all; method: immunoSEQ multiplex PCR. This table has over 2 million clones, around 92% appearing once. Specimen: naive CD4+ T cells from PBMCs. As for subset: CD45RA+ positively selected. These receptors came from a man younger than 35 in good health. Some clones in this sample may be carry-over from other donors' samples.

About this clone itself: At one end, the junction sequence differs from germline, possibly due to a read error. This chain uses TRBV11-2 with TRBJ2-7; possible D gene TRBD1, 6 bases. This CDR3 comprises 15 residues. CDR1 and CDR2 from the germline V gene are SGHAT and FQNNGV. The CDR3 nucleotides are TGTGTCAGCAGCCGGGACACCGCCAGCTCCTACGAGCAGTACTTC. It codes for CVSSRDTASSYEQYF.

V and J are TRBV5-4 and TRBJ2-5; 14 bases match TRBD2. The CDR3 is made up of 16 amino acids. CDR1 is SGHNT, CDR2 YYREEE, per germline (reference sequence). V lost 5 bases to trimming and J lost 5 bases; unmatched junction nucleotides: 8. As DNA, the CDR3 is TGTGCCAGCAGGAAGACTAGCGGGAGGGGACCGGAGACCCAGTACTTC. Translation gives CASRKTSGRGPETQYF.

This chain uses TRBV5-4 with TRBJ1-5; D is unclear. This CDR3 spans 15 amino acids. The germline gives CDR1 SGHNT, CDR2 YYREEE (reference sequence). V was clipped by 1 base and J by 0 bases, with 8 bases between them. This CDR3 is CASSLSGDSNQPQHF. The DNA for the CDR3 is TGTGCCAGCAGCTTGTCTGGGGATAGCAATCAGCCCCAGCATTTT.

The chain recombines TRBV7-8 with TRBJ2-1; TRBD2 matches at 9 bases. The V segment lost 11 bases and the J segment 7 bases; nucleotides outside the gene matches: 15. The CDR3 covers 15 residues. Germline CDR1 reads SGHVS; CDR2 reads FQNEAQ. CDR3 bases: TGTGCCGGGCTTCGTAGCGGGAGCCCCGGAAATGAGCAGTTCTTC. Its protein is CAGLRSGSPGNEQFF.

This chain connects TRBV27 to TRBJ2-5; tentative D call: TRBD2 (5 bases). The V end lost 11 bases, the J end lost 2 bases, and 18 bases lay between the germline ends. CDR1 MNHEY and CDR2 SMNVEV come from the germline V gene (reference sequence). The CDR3 is made up of 14 amino acids. DNA of the CDR3: TGTGCCGTTCGTCGGCTAGCTTCGCAAGAGACCCAGTACTTC. As protein: CAVRRLASQETQYF.

This sequence joins TRBV6-1 and TRBJ1-2; D is possibly TRBD1 (5 bases). Per the germline V gene, CDR1 is MNHNS and CDR2 is SASEGT. This CDR3 region has 14 residues. V was pared by 6 bases and J by 4 bases, with 15 bases between. In DNA form, the CDR3 reads TGTGCCAGCAGCGGGTCAGGGTATGGCTATGGCTACACCTTC. Its protein product is CASSGSGYGYGYTF.

J is TRBJ1-1 and V is TRBV6-5; D is uncertain. V was shortened by 6 bases and J by 3 bases, with 2 bases between the two germline ends. The CDR3 has 10 amino acids. CDR1 and CDR2 (germline): MNHEY, SVGAGI. CDR3 nucleotide sequence: TGTGCCAGCAGCGACACTGAAGCTTTCTTT. Amino acid sequence: CASSDTEAFF.

V usage is TRBV13 and J usage is TRBJ2-7; unclear D gene. The CDR3 consists of 17 residues. The V end lost 5 bases, the J end lost 4 bases, and 24 bases lay between the germline ends. Germline CDR1 PRHDT, CDR2 FYEKMQ (reference sequence). As DNA, the CDR3 is TGTGCCAGCAGCCCCTCTAGAATTTGGGTTTCGGGTTACGAGCAGTACTTC. Encoded protein: CASSPSRIWVSGYEQYF. The full variable domain, rest sourced from reference TRBV13 and TRBJ2-7, is AAGVIQSPRHLIKEKRETATLKCYPIPRHDTVYWYQQGPGQDPQFLISFYEKMQSDKGSIPDRFSAQQFSDYHSELNMSSLELGDSALYFCASSPSRIWVSGYEQYFGPGTRLTVT.

About this clone: Additional DNA sequences in this sample encode the identical CDR3. The chain joins TRBV5-4 to TRBJ1-1, with D perhaps matching TRBD1 (6 bases). The CDR3 contains 14 residues. Trimming stripped 2 bases from V and 3 bases from J, with 11 bases between. CDR1 is SGHNT, CDR2 YYREEE, per germline (reference sequence). The CDR3 region has the DNA TGTGCCAGCAGCTTTGGAGGGGGGGACACTGAAGCTTTCTTT. Translation gives CASSFGGGDTEAFF. The full variable domain, in which reference TRBV5-4 and TRBJ1-1 provide the parts outside the CDR3, is ETGVTQSPTHLIKTRGQQVTLRCSSQSGHNTVSWYQQALGQGPQFIFQYYREEENGRGNFPPRFSGLQFPNYSSELNVNALELDDSALYLCASSFGGGDTEAFFGQGTRLTVV.

The CDR3 DNA reads TGTGCCAGCAGCCGGACAGGGGGTTCTTACACAGATACGCAGTATTTT. Protein: CASSRTGGSYTDTQYF. The genes are TRBV6-6 and TRBJ2-3, with TRBD1 matching 10 bases. The CDR3 contains 16 residues. Germline V gene data show CDR1 as MNHNY and CDR2 as SVGAGI (reference sequence). The J segment lost 2 bases and the V segment lost 6 bases, leaving 8 bases of the junction unmatched.

The V gene is TRBV28, the J gene TRBJ2-7; D is perhaps TRBD1 or TRBD2 (5 bases each). The CDR3 sequence is 11 residues long. Germline V lookup: CDR1 MDHEN, CDR2 SYDVKM. V lost 4 bases and J 6 bases, leaving 7 bases between the germline ends. This CDR3 reads CASSWDGEQYF. CDR3 in DNA: TGTGCCAGCAGTTGGGACGGCGAGCAGTACTTC.

This clone was observed a handful of times. The chain has TRBV5-1 and TRBJ1-2, with 9 bases aligning to TRBD1. This CDR3 contains 13 residues. Germline V gene sequence: CDR1 SGHRS, CDR2 YFSETQ. With V trimmed by 2 bases and J by 7 bases, 3 bases remained unmatched. The CDR3 DNA reads TGCGCCAGCAGCTTCCGACAGGGGGTTGGCTACACCTTC. Protein: CASSFRQGVGYTF.

This sequence joins TRBV2 and TRBJ1-2; D is possibly TRBD1 (6 bases). CDR3 length: 15 amino acids. V shed 1 base and J shed 3 bases, with 12 bases lying between them. CDR1 and CDR2 (germline): SNHLY, FYNNEI. Written as DNA, the CDR3 is TGTGCCAGCAGTGAAGAAGGGGGGCTCCACTATGGCTACACCTTC. It specifies CASSEEGGLHYGYTF.

This CDR3 is CASSSEDRGWSTEAFF. The CDR3 nucleotides are TGCGCCAGCAGCTCAGAGGACAGGGGTTGGAGTACTGAAGCTTTCTTT. The chain recombines TRBV5-1 with TRBJ1-1, with 9 bases aligning to TRBD1. Germline V gene sequence: CDR1 SGHRS, CDR2 YFSETQ. The CDR3 extends over 16 amino acids. Losses at the gene ends were 3 bases for V and 5 bases for J; bases not matched to a gene: 11.

The CDR3 DNA sequence: TGCGCCAGTCGCTCCGGGACTAGCGGCTCTAGCACAGATACGCAGTATTTT. This translates into CASRSGTSGSSTDTQYF. The chain is built from TRBV10-2 and TRBJ2-3; TRBD2 agrees at 11 bases. The CDR3 runs to 17 residues. Unmatched junction bases numbered 11, after V lost 9 bases and J lost 0 bases. Germline-derived CDR1 and CDR2 are WSHSY and SAAADI.

A remark on this clone: The same CDR3 arises from other DNA sequences in this sample as well. The gene calls are TRBV5-1 and TRBJ2-7; the match to TRBD1 covers 11 bases. V lost 4 bases to trimming and J lost 3 bases; unmatched junction nucleotides: 3. Per the germline V gene, CDR1 is SGHRS and CDR2 is YFSETQ. There are 14 residues in the CDR3. The CDR3 DNA reads as TGCGCCAGCAGCCCGGACAGGGGGCTCTACGAGCAGTACTTC. Its translation: CASSPDRGLYEQYF.

The V and J genes are TRBV7-3 and TRBJ2-3; possible D gene TRBD1, 5 bases. Germline loops: CDR1 SGHTA, CDR2 FQGTGA. The CDR3 is 13 residues long. V lost 1 base to trimming and J lost 4 bases, with 6 bases between them. The chain's CDR3 is CASSLMGPDTQYF. CDR3 coding DNA: TGTGCCAGCAGCTTAATGGGGCCAGATACGCAGTATTTT.

Worth noting for this clone: This same CDR3 is encoded by further DNA sequences in the sample. The chain recombines TRBV7-2 with TRBJ2-5; 8 nucleotides line up with TRBD1. The CDR3 totals 14 residues. The junction had 4 bases not matched to a gene; V was cut back by 5 bases and J by 2 bases. The germline gives CDR1 SGHTA, CDR2 FQGNSA. CDR3 residues: CASSPWTGQETQYF. The CDR3 nucleotides are TGTGCCAGCAGCCCCTGGACAGGGCAAGAGACCCAGTACTTC.